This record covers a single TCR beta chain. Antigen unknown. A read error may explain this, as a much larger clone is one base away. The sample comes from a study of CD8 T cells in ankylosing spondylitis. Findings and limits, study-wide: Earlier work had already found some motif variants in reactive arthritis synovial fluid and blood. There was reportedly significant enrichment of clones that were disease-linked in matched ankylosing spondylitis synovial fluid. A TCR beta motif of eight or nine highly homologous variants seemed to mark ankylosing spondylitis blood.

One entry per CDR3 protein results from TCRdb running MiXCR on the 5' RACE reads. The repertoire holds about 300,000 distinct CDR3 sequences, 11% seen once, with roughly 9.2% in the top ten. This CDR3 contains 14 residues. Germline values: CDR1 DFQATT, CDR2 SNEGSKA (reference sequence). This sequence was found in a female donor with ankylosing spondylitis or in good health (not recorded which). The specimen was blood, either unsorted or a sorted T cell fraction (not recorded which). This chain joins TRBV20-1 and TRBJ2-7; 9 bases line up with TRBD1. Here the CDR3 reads CSARDRGGSYDQYF. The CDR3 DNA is TGCAGTGCTAGGGACAGGGGAGGAAGCTACGATCAGTACTTC.